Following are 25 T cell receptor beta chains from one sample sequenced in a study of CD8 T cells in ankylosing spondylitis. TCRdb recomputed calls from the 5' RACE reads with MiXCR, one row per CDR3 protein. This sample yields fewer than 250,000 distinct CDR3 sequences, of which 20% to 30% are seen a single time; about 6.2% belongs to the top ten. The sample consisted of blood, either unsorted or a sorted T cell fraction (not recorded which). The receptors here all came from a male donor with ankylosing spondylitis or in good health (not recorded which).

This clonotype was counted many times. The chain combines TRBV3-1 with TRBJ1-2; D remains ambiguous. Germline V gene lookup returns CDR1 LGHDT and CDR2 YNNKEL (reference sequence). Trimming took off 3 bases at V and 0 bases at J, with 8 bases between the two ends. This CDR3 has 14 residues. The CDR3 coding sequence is TGTGCCAGCAGCCAGCACAGCCCTAACTATGGCTACACCTTC. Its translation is CASSQHSPNYGYTF.

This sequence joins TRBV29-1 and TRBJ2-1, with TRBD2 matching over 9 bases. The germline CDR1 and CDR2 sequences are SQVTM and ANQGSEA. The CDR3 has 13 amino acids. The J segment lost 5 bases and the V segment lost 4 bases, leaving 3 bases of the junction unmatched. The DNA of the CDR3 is TGCAGCGTTGGACTAGCGGCAGACAATGAGCAGTTCTTC. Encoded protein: CSVGLAADNEQFF.

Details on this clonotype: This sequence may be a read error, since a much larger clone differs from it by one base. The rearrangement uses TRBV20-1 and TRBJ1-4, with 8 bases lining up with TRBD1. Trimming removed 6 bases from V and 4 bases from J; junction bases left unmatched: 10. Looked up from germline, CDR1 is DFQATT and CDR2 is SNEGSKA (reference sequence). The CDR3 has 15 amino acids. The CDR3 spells CSAGQGLLSNEKLFF. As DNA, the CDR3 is TGCAGTGCCGGACAGGGACTTTTAAGTAATGAAAAACTGTTTTTT.

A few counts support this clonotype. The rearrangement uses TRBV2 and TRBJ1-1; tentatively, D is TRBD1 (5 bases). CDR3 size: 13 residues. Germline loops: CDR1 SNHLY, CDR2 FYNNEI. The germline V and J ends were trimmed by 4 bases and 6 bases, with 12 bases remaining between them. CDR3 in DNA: TGTGCCAGCAGTGGCAGGGAAGGGTCTGAAGCTTTCTTT. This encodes CASSGREGSEAFF.

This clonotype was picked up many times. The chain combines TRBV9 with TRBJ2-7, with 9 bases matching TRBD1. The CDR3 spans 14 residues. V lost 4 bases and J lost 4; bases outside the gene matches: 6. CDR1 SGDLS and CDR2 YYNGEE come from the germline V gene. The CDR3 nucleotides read TGTGCCAGCAGCCTGGGACAGGGATTTTACGAGCAGTACTTC. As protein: CASSLGQGFYEQYF.

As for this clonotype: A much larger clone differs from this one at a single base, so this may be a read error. CDR3 nucleotides: TGCAGCGTTGATGATCTTTCGGGGGGGGGAATCTACGAGCAGTACTTC. It specifies CSVDDLSGGGIYEQYF. This sequence joins TRBV29-1 and TRBJ2-7, with 8 bases fitting TRBD2. The CDR3 covers 16 residues. CDR1 and CDR2 from the germline V gene are SQVTM and ANQGSEA. V dropped 3 bases and J dropped 3; count of bases not matched to a gene: 13.

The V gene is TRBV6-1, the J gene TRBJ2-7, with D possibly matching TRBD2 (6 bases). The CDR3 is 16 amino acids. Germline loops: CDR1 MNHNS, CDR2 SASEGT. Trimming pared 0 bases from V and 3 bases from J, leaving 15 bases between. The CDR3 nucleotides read TGTGCCAGCAGTGAAGCGGGGGGACGACGGGTCTACGAGCAGTACTTC. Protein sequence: CASSEAGGRRVYEQYF.

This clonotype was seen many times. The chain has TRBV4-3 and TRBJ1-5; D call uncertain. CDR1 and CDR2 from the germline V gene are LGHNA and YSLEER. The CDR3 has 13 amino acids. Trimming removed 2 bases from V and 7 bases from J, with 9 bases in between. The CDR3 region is CASSQRLGQPQHF. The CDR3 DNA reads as TGCGCCAGCAGCCAAAGGCTGGGGCAGCCCCAGCATTTT.

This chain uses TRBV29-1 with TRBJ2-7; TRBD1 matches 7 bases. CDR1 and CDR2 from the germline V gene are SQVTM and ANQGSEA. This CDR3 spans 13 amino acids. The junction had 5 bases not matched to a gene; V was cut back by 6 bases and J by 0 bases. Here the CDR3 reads CSVAQGPSYEQYF. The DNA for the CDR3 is TGCAGCGTCGCACAGGGGCCCTCCTACGAGCAGTACTTC.

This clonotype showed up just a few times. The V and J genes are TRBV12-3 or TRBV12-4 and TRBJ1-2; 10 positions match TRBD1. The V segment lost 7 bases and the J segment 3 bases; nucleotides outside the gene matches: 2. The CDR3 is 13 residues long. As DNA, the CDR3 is TGTGCCAGCATGGGACAGGGGTACTATGGCTACACCTTC. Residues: CASMGQGYYGYTF.

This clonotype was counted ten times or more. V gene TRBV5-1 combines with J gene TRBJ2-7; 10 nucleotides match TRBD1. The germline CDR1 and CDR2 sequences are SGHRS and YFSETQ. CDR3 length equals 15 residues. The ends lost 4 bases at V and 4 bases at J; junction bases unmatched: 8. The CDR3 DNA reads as TGCGCCAGCAGCCTACCGGGACAGGGGAGTTACGAGCAGTACTTC. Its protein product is CASSLPGQGSYEQYF.

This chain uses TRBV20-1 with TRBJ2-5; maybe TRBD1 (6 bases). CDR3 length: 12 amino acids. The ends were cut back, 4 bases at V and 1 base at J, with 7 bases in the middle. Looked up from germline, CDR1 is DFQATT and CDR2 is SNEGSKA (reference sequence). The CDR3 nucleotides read TGCAGTGCTAAACAGGGCCAAGAGACCCAGTACTTC. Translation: CSAKQGQETQYF.

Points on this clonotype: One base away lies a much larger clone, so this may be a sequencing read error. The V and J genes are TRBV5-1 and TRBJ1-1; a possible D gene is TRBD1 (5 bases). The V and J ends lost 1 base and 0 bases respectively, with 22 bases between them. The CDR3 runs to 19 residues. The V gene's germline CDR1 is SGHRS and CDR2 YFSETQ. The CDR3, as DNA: TGCGCCAGCAGCTTGTTATCCTCGGGGCGAAGGCCAGTGAACACTGAAGCTTTCTTT. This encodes CASSLLSSGRRPVNTEAFF.

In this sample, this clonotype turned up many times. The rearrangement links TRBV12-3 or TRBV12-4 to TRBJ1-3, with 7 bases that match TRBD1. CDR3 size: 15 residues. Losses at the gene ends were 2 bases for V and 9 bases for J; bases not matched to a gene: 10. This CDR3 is CASSLRQGEVGTIYF. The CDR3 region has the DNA TGTGCCAGCAGTTTAAGGCAGGGGGAAGTCGGCACCATATATTTT.

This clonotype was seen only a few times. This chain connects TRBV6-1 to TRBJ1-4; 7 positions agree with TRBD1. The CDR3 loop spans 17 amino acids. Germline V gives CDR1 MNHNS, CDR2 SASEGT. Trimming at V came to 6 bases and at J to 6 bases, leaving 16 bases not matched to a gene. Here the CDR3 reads CASRPRPITGVDEKLFF. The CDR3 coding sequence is TGTGCCAGCAGGCCCAGACCGATTACAGGGGTGGATGAAAAACTGTTTTTT.

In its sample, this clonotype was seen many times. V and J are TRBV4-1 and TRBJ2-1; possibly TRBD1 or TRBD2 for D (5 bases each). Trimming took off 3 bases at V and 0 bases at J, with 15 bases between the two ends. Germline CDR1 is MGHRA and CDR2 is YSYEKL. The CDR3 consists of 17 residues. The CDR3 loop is CASSHYGTLSSYNEQFF. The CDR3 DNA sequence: TGCGCCAGCAGCCACTACGGGACGTTGAGCTCCTACAATGAGCAGTTCTTC.

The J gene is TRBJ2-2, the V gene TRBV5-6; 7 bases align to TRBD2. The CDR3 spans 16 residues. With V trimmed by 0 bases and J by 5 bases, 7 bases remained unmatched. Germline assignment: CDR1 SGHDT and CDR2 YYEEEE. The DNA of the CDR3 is TGTGCCAGCAGCTTGGAGGGCGGGAGCCGAACCGGGGAGCTGTTTTTT. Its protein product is CASSLEGGSRTGELFF.

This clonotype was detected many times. CDR3 nucleotide sequence: TGCGCCAGCAGCTTGGCCGCCACCTATGGCTACACCTTC. Amino acid sequence: CASSLAATYGYTF. The V and J genes are TRBV5-1 and TRBJ1-2, with no clear D. The CDR3 runs to 13 residues. The germline V and J ends were trimmed by 0 bases and 4 bases, with 7 bases remaining between them. CDR1 is SGHRS, CDR2 YFSETQ, per germline. Filled out from reference TRBV5-1 and TRBJ1-2, the complete variable domain reads KAGVTQTPRYLIKTRGQQVTLSCSPISGHRSVSWYQQTPGQGLQFLFEYFSETQRNKGNFPGRFSGRQFSNSRSEMNVSTLELGDSALYLCASSLAATYGYTFGSGTRLTVV.

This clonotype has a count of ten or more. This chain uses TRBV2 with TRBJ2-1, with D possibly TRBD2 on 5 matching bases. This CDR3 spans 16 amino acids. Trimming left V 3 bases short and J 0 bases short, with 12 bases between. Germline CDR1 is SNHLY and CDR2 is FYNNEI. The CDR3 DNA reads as TGTGCCAGCAGTGAGCAGCGGAGACCCTCCTACAATGAGCAGTTCTTC. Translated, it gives CASSEQRRPSYNEQFF.

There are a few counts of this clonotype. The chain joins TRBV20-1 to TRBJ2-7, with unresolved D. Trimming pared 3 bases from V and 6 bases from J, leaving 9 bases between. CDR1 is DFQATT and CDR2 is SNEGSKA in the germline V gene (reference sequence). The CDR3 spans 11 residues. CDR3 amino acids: CSASRSREQYF. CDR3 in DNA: TGCAGTGCTAGTAGGTCCCGCGAGCAGTACTTC.

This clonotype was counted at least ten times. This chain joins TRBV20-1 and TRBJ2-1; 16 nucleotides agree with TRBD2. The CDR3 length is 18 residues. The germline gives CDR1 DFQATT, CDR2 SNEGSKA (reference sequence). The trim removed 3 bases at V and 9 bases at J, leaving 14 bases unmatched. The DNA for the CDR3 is TGCAGTGCTAGGGTACCCGGGACTAGCGGGAGGGCCGTTTTTGAGCAGTTCTTC. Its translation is CSARVPGTSGRAVFEQFF.

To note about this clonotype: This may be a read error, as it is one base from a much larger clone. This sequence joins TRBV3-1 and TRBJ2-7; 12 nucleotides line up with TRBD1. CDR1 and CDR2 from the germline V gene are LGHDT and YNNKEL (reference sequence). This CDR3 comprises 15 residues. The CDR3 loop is CACSQGQGAVYEQYF. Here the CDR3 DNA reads TGTGCCTGCAGCCAGGGACAGGGGGCTGTCTACGAGCAGTACTTC.

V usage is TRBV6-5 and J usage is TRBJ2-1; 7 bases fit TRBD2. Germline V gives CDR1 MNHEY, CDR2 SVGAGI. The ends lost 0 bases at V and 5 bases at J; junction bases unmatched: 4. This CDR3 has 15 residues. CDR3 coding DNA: TGTGCCAGCAGTTACTCGCTAGCGGAGGACAATGAGCAGTTCTTC. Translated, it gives CASSYSLAEDNEQFF.

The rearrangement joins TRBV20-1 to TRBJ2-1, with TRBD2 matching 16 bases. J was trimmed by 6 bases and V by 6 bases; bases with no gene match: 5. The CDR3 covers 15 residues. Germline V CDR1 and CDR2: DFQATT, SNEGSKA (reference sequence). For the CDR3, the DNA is TGCAGTGCCGAGGGACTAGCGGGAGGGCGCAATGAGCAGTTCTTC. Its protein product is CSAEGLAGGRNEQFF.

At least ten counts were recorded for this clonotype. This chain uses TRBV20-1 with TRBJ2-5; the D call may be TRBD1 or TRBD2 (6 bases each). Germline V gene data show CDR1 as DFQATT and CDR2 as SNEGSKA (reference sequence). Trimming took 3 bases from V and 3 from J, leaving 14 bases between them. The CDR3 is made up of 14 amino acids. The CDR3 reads CSASRGDGKETQYF. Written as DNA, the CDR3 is TGCAGTGCTAGTAGGGGGGACGGGAAAGAGACCCAGTACTTC.